This T cell receptor (beta chain) was observed in a study of blood T cell repertoires in COVID-19. The overall study: Donors in the United States, Italy and Spain gave samples during acute or convalescent COVID-19. T cells, B-cell-depleted T cells, or PBMCs provided the cDNA or gDNA that served as material.

This CDR3 region has 17 residues. V shed 7 bases and J shed 0 bases, with 18 bases lying between them. The germline gives CDR1 MDHEN, CDR2 SYDVKM. The table came from immunoSEQ multiplex PCR; TCRdb's copy has only in-frame clones and leaves some out. Among approximately 85,000 clones listed, roughly 90% were seen once. Sequenced material: peripheral blood. The sequence was collected from a man between 45 and 60 years old with acute or convalescent COVID-19. The gene calls are TRBV28 and TRBJ1-4, with D possibly matching TRBD1 (5 bases). The CDR3 bases are TGTGCCAGCATCAGGGCGCACCCAAGAACAACTAATGAAAAACTGTTTTTT. This gives the protein CASIRAHPRTTNEKLFF.